Below are 21 T cell receptor beta chains sequenced from a single sample in a study of identical twins' blood T cells. A single record per CDR3 protein comes from TCRdb applying MiXCR to the 5' RACE reads. Among 350,000 to 400,000 distinct CDR3 sequences listed, 28% were seen once. The sample was PBMCs. The source of these receptors is a woman aged 18 to 55 in good health.

V usage is TRBV9 and J usage is TRBJ2-1; D is possibly TRBD1 (6 bases). V was cut by 0 bases and J by 7 bases, with 14 bases left in between. This CDR3 region has 15 residues. CDR1 SGDLS and CDR2 YYNGEE come from the germline V gene. CDR3 DNA sequence: TGTGCCAGCAGCGTAGTACAGGGTGCGTTGAATGAGCAGTTCTTC. Translated, it gives CASSVVQGALNEQFF. The full variable domain, rest sourced from reference TRBV9 and TRBJ2-1, is DSGVTQTPKHLITATGQRVTLRCSPRSGDLSVYWYQQSLDQGLQFLIQYYNGEERAKGNILERFSAQQFPDLHSELNLSSLELGDSALYFCASSVVQGALNEQFFGPGTRLTVL.

This clonotype was counted between two and nine times. The V call is TRBV20-1, the J call TRBJ1-2; maybe TRBD1 (5 bases). The CDR3 is 11 residues long. Germline V CDR1 and CDR2: DFQATT, SNEGSKA (reference sequence). Trimming left V 6 bases short and J 7 bases short, with 12 bases between. DNA for the CDR3: TGCAGTGCCGCGTCAGGGAGTGGCTACACCTTC. Translating it yields CSAASGSGYTF.

V and J are TRBV20-1 and TRBJ2-3; 12 nucleotides agree with TRBD2. The CDR3 extends over 17 amino acids. Germline trimming cut 7 bases from V and 2 bases from J; bases unmatched to any gene: 13. Germline lookup yields CDR1 DFQATT and CDR2 SNEGSKA (reference sequence). The CDR3 bases are TGCAGTGTGAACGGACTAGCGGGAAAGCACTACACAGATACGCAGTATTTT. Protein sequence: CSVNGLAGKHYTDTQYF.

The J gene is TRBJ2-3, the V gene TRBV7-9; the D is unclear. V lost 5 bases and J 6 bases, leaving 9 bases between the germline ends. The CDR3 runs to 12 residues. Germline V gene sequence: CDR1 SEHNR, CDR2 FQNEAQ (reference sequence). The CDR3 nucleotides read TGTGCCAGCAGCCCAGATAGGGATACGCAGTATTTT. It translates to CASSPDRDTQYF.

The J gene is TRBJ2-1, the V gene TRBV29-1; perhaps TRBD2 as D (6 bases). V dropped 7 bases and J dropped 14 bases, with 18 bases sitting between them. The length of the CDR3 is 11 residues. Germline V gene sequence: CDR1 SQVTM, CDR2 ANQGSEA. CDR3 protein: CSDLPTSSEFF. CDR3 DNA sequence: TGCAGCGACCTCCCGACTAGTTCGGAGTTCTTC.

In regard to this clonotype: A much more abundant neighbour one base away suggests this may be a read error. J is TRBJ2-1 and V is TRBV6-5; TRBD2 agrees at 8 bases. The germline V gene has CDR1 MNHEY and CDR2 SVGAGI. The CDR3 is 14 residues long. CDR3 nucleotides: TGTGTCAGCAGTTACGGGAGGGGAAACAATGAGCAGTTCTTC. Its translation: CVSSYGRGNNEQFF.

About this clonotype itself: Germline and junction disagree at one end, which may indicate a read error. The chain employs TRBV7-2 and TRBJ2-7; 8 bases line up with TRBD1. This CDR3 is built from 15 residues. CDR1 is SGHTA and CDR2 is FQGNSA in the germline V gene. The DNA for the CDR3 is TGTGCCAGCAGCTTAAGAACAGGGGGAAGCTACGAGCAGTGCTTC. Amino acid sequence: CASSLRTGGSYEQCF.

V gene TRBV7-9 combines with J gene TRBJ1-1, with 8 bases matching TRBD1. The CDR3 is 15 residues long. CDR1 and CDR2 (germline): SEHNR, FQNEAQ (reference sequence). V shed 3 bases and J 5 bases; nucleotides not matched to a gene: 8. The CDR3 nucleotides are TGTGCCAGCAGCTTCCTGACAGGGGTAGGGACTGAAGCTTTCTTT. The encoded protein is CASSFLTGVGTEAFF.

This clonotype occurred many times. This chain connects TRBV12-3 or TRBV12-4 to TRBJ1-2; D remains unclear. V was pared by 1 base and J by 2 bases, with 11 bases between. The CDR3 has 15 amino acids. The CDR3 region is CASSLGQSGNYGYTF. The CDR3 nucleotides are TGTGCCAGCAGTTTAGGGCAGTCGGGGAACTATGGCTACACCTTC.

Only a few counts were recorded for this clonotype. The J gene is TRBJ2-1, the V gene TRBV9, with 10 bases identical to TRBD2. Trimming cost V 4 bases and J 4 bases; bases outside gene matches: 11. This CDR3 is built from 17 residues. CDR1 is SGDLS, CDR2 YYNGEE, per germline. The CDR3 DNA sequence: TGTGCCAGCAGCTCCCGGGTAGCGGGGGGCCGGTACAATGAGCAGTTCTTC. As protein: CASSSRVAGGRYNEQFF.

This chain connects TRBV3-1 to TRBJ2-3; D is ambiguous. The CDR3 totals 14 residues. CDR1 and CDR2 from the germline V gene are LGHDT and YNNKEL (reference sequence). V was pared by 4 bases and J by 1 base, with 9 bases between. The CDR3 sequence: CASSLGYGTDTQYF. The CDR3 DNA reads TGTGCCAGCAGCCTAGGTTATGGCACAGATACGCAGTATTTT.

The chain employs TRBV5-1 and TRBJ2-3; possibly TRBD2 for D (6 bases). Trimming removed 6 bases at V and 5 bases at J, with 16 bases between. The CDR3 consists of 14 residues. The germline V gene has CDR1 SGHRS and CDR2 YFSETQ. Written as DNA, the CDR3 is TGCGCCAGCACCCCGGGGGATCTAGAAGATACGCAGTATTTT. It yields the protein CASTPGDLEDTQYF.

The chain uses TRBV20-1 and TRBJ1-5; maybe TRBD1 (5 bases). The germline gives CDR1 DFQATT, CDR2 SNEGSKA (reference sequence). CDR3 length: 14 residues. V was trimmed by 0 bases and J by 6 bases, leaving 12 bases between them. The CDR3 loop is CSARDRQGTQPQHF. CDR3 DNA: TGCAGTGCTAGAGATCGCCAGGGCACTCAGCCCCAGCATTTT.

The V call is TRBV29-1, the J call TRBJ2-2; TRBD1 matches at 10 bases. Germline V gene data show CDR1 as SQVTM and CDR2 as ANQGSEA. CDR3 length equals 16 residues. The V segment lost 8 bases and the J segment 0 bases; nucleotides outside the gene matches: 9. CDR3 amino acids: CSPGTGDDANTGELFF. DNA for the CDR3: TGCAGCCCAGGGACAGGGGATGACGCGAACACCGGGGAGCTGTTTTTT.

V gene TRBV6-6 combines with J gene TRBJ1-5; no reliable D call. V lost 7 bases to trimming and J lost 1 base, with 11 bases between them. The CDR3 covers 14 residues. Germline lookup yields CDR1 MNHNY and CDR2 SVGAGI (reference sequence). The chain's CDR3 is CASKQGMSNQPQHF. The DNA of the CDR3 is TGTGCCAGCAAACAAGGGATGAGCAATCAGCCCCAGCATTTT.

This clonotype was counted at least ten times. The CDR3 protein is CSVDQGNTDTQYF. The CDR3 bases are TGCAGCGTTGACCAGGGGAACACAGATACGCAGTATTTT. The genes are TRBV29-1 and TRBJ2-3; tentative D call: TRBD1 (6 bases). Germline V gene data show CDR1 as SQVTM and CDR2 as ANQGSEA. This CDR3 contains 13 residues. V lost 3 bases, J lost 2 bases, and 9 bases lay in between.

The sample holds a few counts of this clonotype. The chain joins TRBV27 to TRBJ2-2; 12 bases agree with TRBD2. This CDR3 spans 15 amino acids. J gave up 8 bases and V 5 bases, and 6 bases lay outside the gene matches. The germline CDR1 and CDR2 sequences are MNHEY and SMNVEV (reference sequence). The CDR3 reads CASSPVTSGRGELFF. The CDR3 DNA reads as TGTGCCAGCAGTCCCGTTACTAGCGGGAGGGGGGAGCTGTTTTTT.

This clonotype occurred a few times. This chain joins TRBV12-3 or TRBV12-4 and TRBJ1-2; D remains unclear. CDR3 size: 13 residues. Trimming removed 2 bases at V and 0 bases at J, with 4 bases between. CDR3 sequence (DNA): TGTGCCAGCAGTTTAAGTGCTAACTATGGCTACACCTTC. Translating gives CASSLSANYGYTF.

This clonotype appeared a few times. This chain connects TRBV6-2 or TRBV6-3 to TRBJ2-3; D remains unclear. This CDR3 has 12 residues. V was pared by 8 bases and J by 7 bases, with 13 bases between. Germline CDR1 and CDR2: MNHEY and SVGEGT. CDR3 amino acids: CASSFNGYTQYF. CDR3 sequence (DNA): TGTGCCAGCTCCTTCAACGGATATACGCAGTATTTT.

This clonotype was detected a few times. This chain uses TRBV7-3 with TRBJ2-1, with TRBD2 identical over 7 bases. CDR1 is SGHTA, CDR2 FQGTGA, per germline. The CDR3 has 15 residues. V was pared by 1 base and J by 3 bases, with 3 bases of the junction left unmatched. CDR3 region: CASSLRLAGYNEQFF. DNA for the CDR3: TGTGCCAGCAGCTTAAGACTAGCCGGCTACAATGAGCAGTTCTTC.

This clonotype was detected a few times. The chain carries TRBV10-2 and TRBJ2-7, with D maybe TRBD1 (5 bases). V was cut by 1 base and J by 0 bases, with 10 bases left in between. Looked up from germline, CDR1 is WSHSY and CDR2 is SAAADI. This CDR3 is built from 15 residues. The CDR3 sequence is CASSELPTDSYEQYF. CDR3 DNA: TGCGCCAGCAGTGAGTTGCCGACAGACTCCTACGAGCAGTACTTC.